This paragraph covers one TCR beta chain sequence. The V end was cut by 4 bases, the J end by 3 bases, with 21 bases between. Germline values: CDR1 LGHDT, CDR2 YNNKEL (reference sequence). The CDR3 covers 18 residues. The data stem from a study of blood T cell repertoires in COVID-19. About the research overall: Samples taken during acute and convalescent COVID-19 were collected in the United States, Italy and Spain.

Libraries were prepared by immunoSEQ multiplex PCR; TCRdb keeps only in-frame clonotypes and omits some of them. The sample records 50,000 to 75,000 clones, around 82% being singletons. Specimen: peripheral blood. The receptor comes from a man in his sixties with acute or convalescent COVID-19. J is TRBJ1-4 and V is TRBV3-1 (or the pseudogene TRBV3-2); D is unclear. In DNA form, the CDR3 reads TGTGCCAGCAGCCCGATCGCTTGGTCCTGGAGGGCTAATGAAAAACTGTTTTTT. Translated, it gives CASSPIAWSWRANEKLFF.